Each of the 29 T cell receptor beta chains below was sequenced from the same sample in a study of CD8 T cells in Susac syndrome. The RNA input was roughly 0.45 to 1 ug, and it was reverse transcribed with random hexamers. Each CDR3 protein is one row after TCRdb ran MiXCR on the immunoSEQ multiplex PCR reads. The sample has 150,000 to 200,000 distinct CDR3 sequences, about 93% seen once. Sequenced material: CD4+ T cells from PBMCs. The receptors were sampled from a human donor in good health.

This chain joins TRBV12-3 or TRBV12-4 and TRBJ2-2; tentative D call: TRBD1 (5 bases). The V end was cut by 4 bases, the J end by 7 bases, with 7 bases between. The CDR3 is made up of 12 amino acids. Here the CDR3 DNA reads TGTGCCAGCAGTTCGCAGGGCGGGGAGCTGTTTTTT. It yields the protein CASSSQGGELFF.

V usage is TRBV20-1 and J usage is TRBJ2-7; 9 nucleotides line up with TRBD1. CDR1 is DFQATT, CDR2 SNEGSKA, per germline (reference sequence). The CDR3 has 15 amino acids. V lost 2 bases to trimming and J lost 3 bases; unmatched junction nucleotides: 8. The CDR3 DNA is TGCAGTGCTAGACCCGGGACAGGGACTCTCTACGAGCAGTACTTC. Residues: CSARPGTGTLYEQYF.

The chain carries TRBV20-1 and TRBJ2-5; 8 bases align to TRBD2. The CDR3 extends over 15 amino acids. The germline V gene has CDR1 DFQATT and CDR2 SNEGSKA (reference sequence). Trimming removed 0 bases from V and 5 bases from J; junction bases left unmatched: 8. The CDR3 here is CSARDPGGAGETQYF. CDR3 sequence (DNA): TGCAGTGCTAGAGACCCCGGGGGGGCGGGTGAGACCCAGTACTTC.

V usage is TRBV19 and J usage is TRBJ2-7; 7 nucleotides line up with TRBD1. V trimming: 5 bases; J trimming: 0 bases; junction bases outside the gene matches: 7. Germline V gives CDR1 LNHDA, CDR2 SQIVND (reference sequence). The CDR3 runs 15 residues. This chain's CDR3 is CASSSPGQNSYEQYF. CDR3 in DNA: TGTGCCAGTAGTTCTCCGGGACAGAACTCCTACGAGCAGTACTTC.

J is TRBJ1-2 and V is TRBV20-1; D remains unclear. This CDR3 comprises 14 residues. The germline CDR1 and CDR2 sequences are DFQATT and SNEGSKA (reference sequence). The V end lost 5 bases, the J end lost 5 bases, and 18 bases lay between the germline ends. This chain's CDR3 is CSAGSWQMGYGYTF. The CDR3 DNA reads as TGCAGTGCTGGGTCCTGGCAGATGGGGTATGGCTACACCTTC.

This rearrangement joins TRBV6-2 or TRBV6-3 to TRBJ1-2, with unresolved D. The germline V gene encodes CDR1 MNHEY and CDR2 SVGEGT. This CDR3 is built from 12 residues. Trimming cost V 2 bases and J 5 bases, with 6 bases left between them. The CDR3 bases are TGTGCCAGCAGTTACAAGGTTTATGGCTACACCTTC. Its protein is CASSYKVYGYTF.

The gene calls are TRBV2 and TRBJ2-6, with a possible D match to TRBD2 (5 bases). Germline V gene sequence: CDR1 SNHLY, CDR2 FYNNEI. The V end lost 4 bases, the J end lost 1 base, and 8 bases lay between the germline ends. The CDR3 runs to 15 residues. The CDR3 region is CASSVGLSGANVLTF. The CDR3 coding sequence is TGTGCCAGCAGTGTAGGACTTTCTGGGGCCAACGTCCTGACTTTC.

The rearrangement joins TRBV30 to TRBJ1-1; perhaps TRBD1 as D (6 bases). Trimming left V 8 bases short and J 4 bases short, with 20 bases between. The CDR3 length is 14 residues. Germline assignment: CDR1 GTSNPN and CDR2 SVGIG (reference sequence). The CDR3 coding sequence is TGTGCCGGGATCCCCGGGGGCGCCGGCACTGAAGCTTTCTTT. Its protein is CAGIPGGAGTEAFF.

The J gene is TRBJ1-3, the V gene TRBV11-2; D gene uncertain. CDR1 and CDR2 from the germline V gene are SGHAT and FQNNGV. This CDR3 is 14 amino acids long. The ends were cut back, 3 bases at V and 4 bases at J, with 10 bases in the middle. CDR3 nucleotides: TGTGCCAGCAGCTTCGGGGTGTCCGGAAACACCATATATTTT. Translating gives CASSFGVSGNTIYF.

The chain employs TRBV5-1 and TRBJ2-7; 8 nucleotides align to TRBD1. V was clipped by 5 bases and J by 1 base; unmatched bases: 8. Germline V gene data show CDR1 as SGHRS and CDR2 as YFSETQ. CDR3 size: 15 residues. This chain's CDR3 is CASRNGQGISYEQYF. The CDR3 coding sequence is TGCGCCAGCAGAAACGGACAGGGTATTTCCTACGAGCAGTACTTC.

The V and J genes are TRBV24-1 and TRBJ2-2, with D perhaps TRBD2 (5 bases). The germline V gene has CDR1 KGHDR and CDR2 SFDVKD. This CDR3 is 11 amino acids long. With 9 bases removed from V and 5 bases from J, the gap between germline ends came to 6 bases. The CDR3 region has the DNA TGTGCCACCGGGGAGACCGGGGAGCTGTTTTTT. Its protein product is CATGETGELFF.

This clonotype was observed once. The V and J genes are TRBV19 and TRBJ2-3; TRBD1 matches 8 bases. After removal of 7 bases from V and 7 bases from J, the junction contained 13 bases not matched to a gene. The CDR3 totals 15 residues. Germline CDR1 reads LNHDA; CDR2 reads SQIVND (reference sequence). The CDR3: CASTDSGGPPYTQYF. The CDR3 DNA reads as TGTGCCAGTACCGATTCAGGGGGCCCACCTTATACGCAGTATTTT.

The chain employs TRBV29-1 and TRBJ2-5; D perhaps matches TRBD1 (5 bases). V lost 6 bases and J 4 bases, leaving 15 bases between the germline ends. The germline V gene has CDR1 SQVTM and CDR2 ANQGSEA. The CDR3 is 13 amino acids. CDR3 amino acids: CSVRPQGPETQYF. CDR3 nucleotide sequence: TGCAGCGTCAGACCTCAGGGTCCAGAGACCCAGTACTTC. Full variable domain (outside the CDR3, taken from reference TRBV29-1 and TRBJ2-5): SAVISQKPSRDICQRGTSLTIQCQVDSQVTMMFWYRQQPGQSLTLIATANQGSEATYESGFVIDKFPISRPNLTFSTLTVSNMSPEDSSIYLCSVRPQGPETQYFGPGTRLLVL.

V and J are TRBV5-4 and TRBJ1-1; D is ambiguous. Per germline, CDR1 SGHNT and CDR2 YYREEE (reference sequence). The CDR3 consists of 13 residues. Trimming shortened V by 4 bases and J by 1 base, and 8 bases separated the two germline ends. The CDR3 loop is CASSLGKNTEAFF. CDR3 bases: TGTGCCAGCAGCCTGGGGAAGAACACTGAAGCTTTCTTT.

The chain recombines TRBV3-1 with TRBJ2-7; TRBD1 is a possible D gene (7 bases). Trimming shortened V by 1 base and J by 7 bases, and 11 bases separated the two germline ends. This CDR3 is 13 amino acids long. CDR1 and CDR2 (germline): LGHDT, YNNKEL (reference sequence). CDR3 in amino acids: CASSQAAGGEQYF. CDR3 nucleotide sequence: TGTGCCAGCAGCCAAGCAGCAGGGGGGGAGCAGTACTTC.

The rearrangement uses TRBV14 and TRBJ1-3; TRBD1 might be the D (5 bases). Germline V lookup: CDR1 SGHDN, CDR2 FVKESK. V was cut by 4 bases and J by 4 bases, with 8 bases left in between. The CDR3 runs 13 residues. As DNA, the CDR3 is TGTGCCAGCAGCCCCAGGGCGGGAAACACCATATATTTT. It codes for CASSPRAGNTIYF. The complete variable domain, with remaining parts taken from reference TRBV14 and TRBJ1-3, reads EAGVTQFPSHSVIEKGQTVTLRCDPISGHDNLYWYRRVMGKEIKFLLHFVKESKQDESGMPNNRFLAERTGGTYSTLKVQPAELEDSGVYFCASSPRAGNTIYFGEGSWLTVV.

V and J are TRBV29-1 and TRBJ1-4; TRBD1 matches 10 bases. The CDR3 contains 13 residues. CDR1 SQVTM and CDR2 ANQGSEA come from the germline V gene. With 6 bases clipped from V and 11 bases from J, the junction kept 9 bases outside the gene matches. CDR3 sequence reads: CSVARDRGRKLFF. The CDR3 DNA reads TGCAGCGTGGCCCGGGACAGGGGACGGAAACTGTTTTTT.

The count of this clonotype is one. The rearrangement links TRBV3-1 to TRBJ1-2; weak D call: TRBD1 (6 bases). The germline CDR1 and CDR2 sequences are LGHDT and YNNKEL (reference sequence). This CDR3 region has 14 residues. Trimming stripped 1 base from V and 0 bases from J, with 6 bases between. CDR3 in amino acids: CASSQGQANYGYTF. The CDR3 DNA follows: TGTGCCAGCAGCCAAGGACAGGCTAACTATGGCTACACCTTC. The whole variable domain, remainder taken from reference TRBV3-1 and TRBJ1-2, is DTAVSQTPKYLVTQMGNDKSIKCEQNLGHDTMYWYKQDSKKFLKIMFSYNNKELIINETVPNRFSPKSPDKAHLNLHINSLELGDSAVYFCASSQGQANYGYTFGSGTRLTVV.

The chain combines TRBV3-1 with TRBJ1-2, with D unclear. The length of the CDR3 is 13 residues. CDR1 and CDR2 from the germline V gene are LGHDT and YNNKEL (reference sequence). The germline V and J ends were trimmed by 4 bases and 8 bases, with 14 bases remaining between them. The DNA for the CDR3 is TGTGCCAGCAGCCCCATGGGCCTATGGGGCTACACCTTC. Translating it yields CASSPMGLWGYTF.

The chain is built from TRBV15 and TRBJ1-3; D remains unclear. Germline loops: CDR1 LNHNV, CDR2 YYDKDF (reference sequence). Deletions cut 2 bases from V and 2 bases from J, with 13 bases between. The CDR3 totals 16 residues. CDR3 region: CATSRYGTGAGNTIYF. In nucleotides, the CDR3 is TGTGCCACCAGCAGATATGGTACCGGTGCTGGAAACACCATATATTTT.

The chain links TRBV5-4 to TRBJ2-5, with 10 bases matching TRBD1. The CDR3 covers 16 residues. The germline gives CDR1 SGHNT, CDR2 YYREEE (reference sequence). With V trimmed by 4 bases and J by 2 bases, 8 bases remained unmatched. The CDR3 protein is CASSGRGQGGQETQYF. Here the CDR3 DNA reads TGTGCCAGCAGCGGACGCGGACAGGGGGGACAAGAGACCCAGTACTTC.

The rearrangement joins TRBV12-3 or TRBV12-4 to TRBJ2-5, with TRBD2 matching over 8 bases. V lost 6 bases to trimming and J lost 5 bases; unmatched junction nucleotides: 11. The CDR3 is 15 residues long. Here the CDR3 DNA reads TGTGCCAGCAGCCCTCTGAGCGGGGGTAGGGAGACCCAGTACTTC. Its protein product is CASSPLSGGRETQYF.

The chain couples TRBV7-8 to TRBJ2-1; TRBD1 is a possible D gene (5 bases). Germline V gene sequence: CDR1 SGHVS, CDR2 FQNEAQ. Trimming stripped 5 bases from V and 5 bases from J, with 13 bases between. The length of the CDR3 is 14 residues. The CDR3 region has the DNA TGTGCCAGCAGCACGGGCAGGGTGAACAATGAGCAGTTCTTC. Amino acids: CASSTGRVNNEQFF.

The CDR3 DNA sequence: TGCGCCAGCAGCCCCTCGACAGGGCTGAACACTGAAGCTTTCTTT. Protein sequence: CASSPSTGLNTEAFF. The chain has TRBV5-1 and TRBJ1-1; 7 bases match TRBD1. This CDR3 comprises 15 residues. Germline V CDR1 and CDR2: SGHRS, YFSETQ. V trimming: 4 bases; J trimming: 0 bases; junction bases outside the gene matches: 6.

The CDR3 protein is CASRRTANYGYTF. CDR3 DNA: TGTGCCAGTAGGAGGACAGCTAACTATGGCTACACCTTC. The V and J genes are TRBV19 and TRBJ1-2, with D possibly TRBD1 on 6 matching bases. V lost 6 bases to trimming and J lost 0 bases, with 8 bases between them. The germline CDR1 and CDR2 sequences are LNHDA and SQIVND (reference sequence). The length of the CDR3 is 13 residues.

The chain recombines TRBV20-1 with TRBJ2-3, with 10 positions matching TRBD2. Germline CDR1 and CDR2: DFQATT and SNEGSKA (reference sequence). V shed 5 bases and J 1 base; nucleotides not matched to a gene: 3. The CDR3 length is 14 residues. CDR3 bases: TGCAGTGCTGTAGCGGGGGGTCGCACAGATACGCAGTATTTT. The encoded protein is CSAVAGGRTDTQYF.

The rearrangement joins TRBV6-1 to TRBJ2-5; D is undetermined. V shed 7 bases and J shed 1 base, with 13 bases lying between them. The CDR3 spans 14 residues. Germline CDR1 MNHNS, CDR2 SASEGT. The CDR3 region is CASTSSRTQETQYF. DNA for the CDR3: TGTGCCAGCACAAGCAGTAGAACCCAAGAGACCCAGTACTTC.

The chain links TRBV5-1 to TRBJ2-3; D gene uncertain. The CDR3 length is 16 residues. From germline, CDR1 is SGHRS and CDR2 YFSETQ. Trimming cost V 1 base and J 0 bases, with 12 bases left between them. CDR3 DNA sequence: TGCGCCAGCAGCTTGCAAGGGATTTCTAGCACAGATACGCAGTATTTT. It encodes CASSLQGISSTDTQYF.

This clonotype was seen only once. DNA for the CDR3: TGTGCCAGCAGCCCGGGTGGACAGGGAGATGAAAAACTGTTTTTT. This translates into CASSPGGQGDEKLFF. The chain links TRBV5-6 to TRBJ1-4; 8 nucleotides agree with TRBD1. Trimming at V came to 4 bases and at J to 6 bases, leaving 8 bases not matched to a gene. Germline V gene lookup returns CDR1 SGHDT and CDR2 YYEEEE. The CDR3 length is 15 residues.